The T cell receptor beta chain under discussion was sequenced for a study of shared clonotypes between healthy human individuals. General study points: It was observed that around 5% of naive CD4 clonotypes were shared across a handful of donors.

This CDR3 is built from 17 residues. Trimming cost V 3 bases and J 1 base; bases outside gene matches: 10. The V gene's germline CDR1 is KGHSH and CDR2 LQKENI. Original handling: ImmunoSEQ sequences covered only the junction and lacked quality scores; filtering therefore differed. Produced via immunoSEQ multiplex PCR; TCRdb's table is partial and in-frame only. V and J calls plus clone size are reproduced from that table; the DNA served to infer D and trimming. The repertoire includes millions of clones, around 90% of them detected once, and under 0.15% sits in the top ten. As for this clone: What it binds is unknown.

The clonotype originates from a man in his late teens or twenties in good health. Sequenced input: naive CD4+ T cells sorted from blood. Noted subset: CD45RA+ positively selected. The gene calls are TRBV18 and TRBJ1-1, with 8 bases lining up with TRBD1. The DNA for the CDR3 is TGTGCCAGCTCACCTCCATCAGGGGGCGCTAGGAACACTGAAGCTTTCTTT. This gives the protein CASSPPSGGARNTEAFF.